Below are 16 T cell receptor beta chains sequenced from a single sample in a study of cytomegalovirus exposure and HLA in healthy donors. Primers included in the PCR were 60 Vbeta and 13 Jbeta primers. Produced via immunoSEQ multiplex PCR; TCRdb's table is partial and in-frame only. The data contain around 100,000 clones, around 61% of them seen just once; the ten biggest clones take up around 3.5%. The sample was PBMCs. These receptors were collected from a woman between 45 and 60 years old in good health and CMV-seronegative.

The CDR3 bases are TGTGCCAGCAGCGCTCGTAGCACCGGGGACGAGCAGTACTTC. This encodes CASSARSTGDEQYF. This chain uses TRBV9 with TRBJ2-7; maybe TRBD2 (5 bases). Germline values: CDR1 SGDLS, CDR2 YYNGEE. V lost 3 bases to trimming and J lost 5 bases, with 15 bases between them. This CDR3 has 14 residues.

The chain employs TRBV28 and TRBJ1-5; the match to TRBD1 covers 12 bases. V shed 6 bases, J shed 4 bases, and the junction held 10 bases outside the gene matches. The germline V gene has CDR1 MDHEN and CDR2 SYDVKM. The CDR3 extends over 17 amino acids. CDR3 DNA sequence: TGTGCCAGCAGCCAAGCCGGGACAGGGGGCGGGAATCAGCCCCAGCATTTT. Translated, it gives CASSQAGTGGGNQPQHF.

The sample holds one count of this clone. The chain links TRBV7-2 to TRBJ2-3; 8 bases line up with TRBD2. Germline loops: CDR1 SGHTA, CDR2 FQGNSA. J gave up 6 bases and V 7 bases, and 18 bases lay outside the gene matches. The CDR3 sequence is 17 residues long. This CDR3 is CASTLGAGVARVDTQYF. Here the CDR3 DNA reads TGTGCCAGCACCCTAGGAGCGGGAGTGGCGAGGGTCGATACGCAGTATTTT.

CDR3 DNA: TGTGCCAGCAGCTTATCTCTGGACTACCTAACAGATACGCAGTATTTT. Translated, it gives CASSLSLDYLTDTQYF. The genes are TRBV7-9 and TRBJ2-3; a weak D match, TRBD2 (6 bases). CDR1 is SEHNR and CDR2 is FQNEAQ in the germline V gene (reference sequence). V was shortened by 2 bases and J by 3 bases, with 15 bases between the two germline ends. This CDR3 is 16 amino acids long. The whole variable domain, filled in from reference TRBV7-9 and TRBJ2-3, reads DTGVSQNPRHKITKRGQNVTFRCDPISEHNRLYWYRQTLGQGPEFLTYFQNEAQLEKSRLLSDRFSAERPKGSFSTLEIQRTEQGDSAMYLCASSLSLDYLTDTQYFGPGTRLTVL.

The V call is TRBV7-2, the J call TRBJ2-7, with 7 bases identical to TRBD1. CDR1 and CDR2 from the germline V gene are SGHTA and FQGNSA. The CDR3 contains 16 residues. V lost 5 bases to trimming and J lost 0 bases; unmatched junction nucleotides: 10. CDR3 coding DNA: TGTGCCAGCAGCCCTTGGACAGGACCTAGCTCCTACGAGCAGTACTTC. It yields the protein CASSPWTGPSSYEQYF.

V and J are TRBV7-2 and TRBJ2-3, with a tentative D call TRBD1 (6 bases). Germline V gene lookup returns CDR1 SGHTA and CDR2 FQGNSA. The length of the CDR3 is 16 residues. V was shortened by 2 bases and J by 3 bases, with 15 bases between the two germline ends. CDR3 bases: TGTGCCAGCAGCTTACTGCAGGGGTTAGGTACAGATACGCAGTATTTT. As protein: CASSLLQGLGTDTQYF.

The gene calls are TRBV15 and TRBJ2-7; 9 nucleotides match TRBD2. This CDR3 spans 19 amino acids. The trim removed 5 bases at V and 4 bases at J, leaving 21 bases unmatched. Germline CDR1 is LNHNV and CDR2 is YYDKDF (reference sequence). DNA for the CDR3: TGTGCCACCAGCTTAGAGGGCTCTAGCGGGACCGGCCGTCCTTACGAGCAGTACTTC. This translates into CATSLEGSSGTGRPYEQYF.

This clone has a handful of counts. The V and J genes are TRBV10-1 and TRBJ1-3; 10 nucleotides agree with TRBD1. J gave up 6 bases and V 11 bases, and 19 bases lay outside the gene matches. Germline CDR1 WNHNN, CDR2 SYGVQD (reference sequence). The CDR3 has 17 residues. CDR3 sequence (DNA): TGCGCCGGAACACAGACAGGGGGCGATTGTTGTGAAAACACCATATATTTT. Its protein is CAGTQTGGDCCENTIYF.

The CDR3 loop is CASSLDGGDRGRLQPQHF. The CDR3 DNA reads as TGCGCCAGCAGCTTGGACGGCGGGGACAGGGGGCGCCTTCAGCCCCAGCATTTT. V gene TRBV5-1 combines with J gene TRBJ1-5; TRBD1 matches 12 bases. The length of the CDR3 is 18 residues. Trimming cost V 0 bases and J 6 bases; bases outside gene matches: 10. CDR1 and CDR2 (germline): SGHRS, YFSETQ.

The rearrangement links TRBV6-5 to TRBJ2-1; maybe TRBD1 (6 bases). This CDR3 comprises 15 residues. V was clipped by 6 bases and J by 2 bases, with 14 bases between them. Germline CDR1 is MNHEY and CDR2 is SVGAGI. The CDR3 DNA reads as TGTGCCAGCAGCCGACGACAGGCCCCCTACAATGAGCAGTTCTTC. Its protein product is CASSRRQAPYNEQFF.

The V gene is TRBV5-3, the J gene TRBJ2-7; 7 bases map to TRBD1. TRBV5-3 is assigned to the ORF class and has an uncertain function. V shed 0 bases, J shed 2 bases, and the junction held 5 bases outside the gene matches. This CDR3 has 15 residues. Here the CDR3 reads CARSLGGGPTYEQYF. CDR3 coding DNA: TGTGCCAGAAGCTTGGGAGGGGGCCCCACCTACGAGCAGTACTTC.

The chain has TRBV18 and TRBJ1-5; unclear D gene. CDR1 is KGHSH, CDR2 LQKENI, per germline. V dropped 6 bases and J dropped 2 bases, with 11 bases sitting between them. The CDR3 extends over 14 amino acids. CDR3 loop: CASSPDSGNQPQHF. The CDR3 bases are TGTGCCAGCTCTCCAGATTCAGGCAATCAGCCCCAGCATTTT. The full variable domain, its missing parts supplied by reference TRBV18 and TRBJ1-5, is NAGVMQNPRHLVRRRGQEARLRCSPMKGHSHVYWYRQLPEEGLKFMVYLQKENIIDESGMPKERFSAEFPKEGPSILRIQQVVRGDSAAYFCASSPDSGNQPQHFGDGTRLSIL.

V usage is TRBV15 and J usage is TRBJ2-1; 8 nucleotides align to TRBD2. CDR3 length equals 15 residues. V was clipped by 5 bases and J by 3 bases; unmatched bases: 6. Germline CDR1 is LNHNV and CDR2 is YYDKDF (reference sequence). The CDR3 DNA reads TGTGCCACCAGCGTCAGGAGCGGGGGCTACAATGAGCAGTTCTTC. This encodes CATSVRSGGYNEQFF.

V is TRBV6-5 and J is TRBJ2-7, with a possible D match to TRBD1 (6 bases). The V gene lost 11 bases and the J gene lost 0 bases, with 11 bases spanning the gap. The CDR3 spans 12 residues. Per the germline V gene, CDR1 is MNHEY and CDR2 is SVGAGI. The CDR3 region is CARGGLSYEQYF. In DNA, the CDR3 is TGTGCCCGAGGGGGTCTCTCCTACGAGCAGTACTTC.

CDR3 bases: TGCGCCAGCAGCCTGGACAGCATGGGCTATGGCTACACCTTC. Amino acid sequence: CASSLDSMGYGYTF. The chain couples TRBV5-1 to TRBJ1-2, with D tentatively TRBD1 (6 bases). CDR3 length equals 14 residues. Trimming took off 4 bases at V and 4 bases at J, with 14 bases between the two ends. CDR1 and CDR2 from the germline V gene are SGHRS and YFSETQ.

This sequence joins TRBV19 and TRBJ2-7, with 9 bases that match TRBD2. Germline V gene data show CDR1 as LNHDA and CDR2 as SQIVND (reference sequence). After removal of 3 bases from V and 4 bases from J, the junction contained 7 bases not matched to a gene. This CDR3 comprises 15 residues. CDR3 protein: CASSIGGGAGYEQYF. The CDR3 DNA reads as TGTGCCAGTAGTATTGGCGGGGGGGCGGGGTACGAGCAGTACTTC.